One sample yielded the 5 T cell receptor beta chains listed below, sequenced in a study of blood T cell repertoires in COVID-19. This table comes from immunoSEQ multiplex PCR, and its TCRdb copy is limited to in-frame clones, with some not included. The data hold 250,000 or so clones, with 88% observed a single time. Sequencing was done on a sample of peripheral blood. Receptors originate from a woman aged 40-49 years who had recovered from COVID-19.

This chain joins TRBV6-6 and TRBJ1-2; no reliable D call. CDR3 length equals 14 residues. Germline V gives CDR1 MNHNY, CDR2 SVGAGI (reference sequence). V dropped 0 bases and J dropped 2 bases, with 7 bases sitting between them. CDR3 DNA sequence: TGTGCCAGCAGTTACTCACGGGAAAACTATGGCTACACCTTC. It translates to CASSYSRENYGYTF.

The chain recombines TRBV30 with TRBJ1-6, with D possibly being TRBD1 (5 bases). V lost 0 bases, J lost 0 bases, and 9 bases lay in between. Germline CDR1 reads GTSNPN; CDR2 reads SVGIG (reference sequence). The CDR3 totals 16 residues. CDR3 sequence reads: CAWSVGGSSYNSPLHF. In nucleotides, the CDR3 is TGTGCCTGGAGTGTCGGGGGGAGCTCCTATAATTCACCCCTCCACTTT.

This rearrangement joins TRBV6-1 to TRBJ2-1; 10 nucleotides align to TRBD2. Looked up from germline, CDR1 is MNHNS and CDR2 is SASEGT. There are 18 residues in the CDR3. V was clipped by 1 base and J by 3 bases; unmatched bases: 9. DNA of the CDR3: TGTGCCAGCAGTGAAGAGGGGGAACTAGCGGGAATCTACAATGAGCAGTTCTTC. This translates into CASSEEGELAGIYNEQFF.

The CDR3 sequence: CASAGTNEKLFF. The CDR3 nucleotides are TGTGCCAGCGCGGGCACTAATGAAAAACTGTTTTTT. The chain links TRBV12-3 or TRBV12-4 to TRBJ1-4; D unresolved. V shed 8 bases and J shed 2 bases, with 6 bases lying between them. The CDR3 loop spans 12 amino acids.

The V gene is TRBV27, the J gene TRBJ1-1; no clear D. CDR3 length equals 13 residues. CDR1 is MNHEY and CDR2 is SMNVEV in the germline V gene (reference sequence). V was clipped by 0 bases and J by 8 bases, with 10 bases between them. CDR3: CASSLSGPREAFF. Here the CDR3 DNA reads TGTGCCAGCAGTTTATCCGGTCCCCGGGAAGCTTTCTTT.